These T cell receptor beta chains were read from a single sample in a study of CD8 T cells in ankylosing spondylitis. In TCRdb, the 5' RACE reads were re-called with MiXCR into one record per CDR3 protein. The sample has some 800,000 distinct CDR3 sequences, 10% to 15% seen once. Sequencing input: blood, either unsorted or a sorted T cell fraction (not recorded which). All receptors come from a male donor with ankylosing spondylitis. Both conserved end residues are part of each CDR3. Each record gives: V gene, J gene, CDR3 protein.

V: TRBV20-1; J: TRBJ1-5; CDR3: CSAITGTGEDQPQHF
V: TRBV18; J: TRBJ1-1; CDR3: CASSPYNRGIGTEAFF
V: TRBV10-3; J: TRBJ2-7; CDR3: CAIKSMDNEQYF
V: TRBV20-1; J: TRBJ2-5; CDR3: CSASRGGRRETQYF
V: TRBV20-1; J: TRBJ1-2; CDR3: CSGVQTNYGYTF
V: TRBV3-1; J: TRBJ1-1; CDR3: CASSLLRRGATEAFF
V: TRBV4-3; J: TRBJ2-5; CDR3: CASSQYPQAHQGAETQYF
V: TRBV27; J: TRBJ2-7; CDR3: CASRNPRVPYEQYF
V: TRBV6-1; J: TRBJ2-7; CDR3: CASSPYLPGQPTYGQYF
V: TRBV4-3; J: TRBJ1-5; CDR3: CASSQDLGQGGWGSNQPQHF
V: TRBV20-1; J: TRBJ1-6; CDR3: CSANTGPGDSPLHF
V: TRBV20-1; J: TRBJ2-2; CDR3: CSAPAFGNTGELFF
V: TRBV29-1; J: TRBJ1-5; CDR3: CSVRDSNQPQHF
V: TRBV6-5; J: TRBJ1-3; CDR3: CASGQLGPIYF
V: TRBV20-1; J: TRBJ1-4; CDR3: CSARDSQKNEKLFF
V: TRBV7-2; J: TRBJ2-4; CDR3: CASSLARAGGNIQYF
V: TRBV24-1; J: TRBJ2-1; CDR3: CATSDFGSTGKLYNEQFF
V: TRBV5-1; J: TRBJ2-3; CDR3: CASSGPSGVTDTQYF
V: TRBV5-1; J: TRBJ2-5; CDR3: CASSWGGTQETQYF
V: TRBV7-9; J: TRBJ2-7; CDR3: CASSRPTAHYEQYF
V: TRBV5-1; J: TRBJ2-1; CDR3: CASSLGLAGTNEQFF
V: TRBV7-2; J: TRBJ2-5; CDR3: CASSLGDRVWETQYF
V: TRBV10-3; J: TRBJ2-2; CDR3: CAIRSGTRNTGELFF
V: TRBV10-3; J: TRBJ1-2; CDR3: CAISESLWPSYTF
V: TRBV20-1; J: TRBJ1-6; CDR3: CSAGNSPLHF
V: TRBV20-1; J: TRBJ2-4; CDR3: CSARDWAGTAKNIQYF
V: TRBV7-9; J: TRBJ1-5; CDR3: CASSFSGDQPQHF
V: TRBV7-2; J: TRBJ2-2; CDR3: CASSLLGTSNTGELFF
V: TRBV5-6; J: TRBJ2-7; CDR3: CASGWGGYEQYF
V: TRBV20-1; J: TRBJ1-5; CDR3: CSARDRGEDQPQHF
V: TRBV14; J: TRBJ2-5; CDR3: CASSPKVAGRGAETQYF
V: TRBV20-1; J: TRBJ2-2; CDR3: CSARESGRGYTGELFF
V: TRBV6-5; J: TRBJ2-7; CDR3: CASSYSGGEQYF